The next 15 T cell receptor beta chains were all read from a single sample in a study of T cell repertoires in cytomegalovirus infection. Via MiXCR, TCRdb re-called the reads, giving one row per CDR3 protein. The sample carries approximately 76,000 distinct CDR3 sequences, 3.7% recorded once. Sequencing was carried out using PBMCs. All receptors derive from a human donor in good health (CMV status not recorded). Some clones in this sample may be carry-over from other donors' samples.

This clonotype was detected many times. The chain carries TRBV4-3 and TRBJ2-1, with 7 bases lining up with TRBD1. The CDR3 has 17 amino acids. Germline CDR1 reads LGHNA; CDR2 reads YSLEER. V lost 2 bases, J lost 6 bases, and 13 bases stayed unmatched. The CDR3 bases are TGCGCCAGCAGCCAAAAGCCGACAGGGTCAGGGCTCAATGAGCAGTTCTTC. Protein: CASSQKPTGSGLNEQFF.

Many counts were recorded for this clonotype. The V and J genes are TRBV7-8 and TRBJ1-5, with unresolved D. V gave up 1 base and J gave up 7 bases, with 8 bases separating them. CDR1 is SGHVS, CDR2 FQNEAQ, per germline. This CDR3 region has 13 residues. CDR3 amino acids: CASSLDLRQPQHF. Written as DNA, the CDR3 is TGTGCCAGCAGCTTAGACCTAAGGCAGCCCCAGCATTTT.

This clonotype showed up many times. This chain uses TRBV7-7 with TRBJ2-3; the D is unclear. Looked up from germline, CDR1 is SSHAT and CDR2 is FNYEAQ (reference sequence). CDR3 length: 16 residues. V gave up 1 base and J gave up 6 bases, with 17 bases separating them. Written as DNA, the CDR3 is TGTGCCAGCAGCTTAGGTTGGGCAGGATCCTCGGATACGCAGTATTTT. Its protein product is CASSLGWAGSSDTQYF.

This clonotype was seen at least ten times. The rearrangement uses TRBV7-9 and TRBJ2-2, with 7 bases identical to TRBD2. Germline CDR1 is SEHNR and CDR2 is FQNEAQ (reference sequence). Losses at the gene ends were 9 bases for V and 3 bases for J; bases not matched to a gene: 10. The length of the CDR3 is 15 residues. The DNA for the CDR3 is TGTGCCAGTCAGCCTGGTAGCGGGCACACCGGGGAGCTGTTTTTT. Translation: CASQPGSGHTGELFF.

This clonotype was detected ten times or more. V is TRBV19 and J is TRBJ2-7, with 10 bases fitting TRBD1. CDR1 LNHDA and CDR2 SQIVND come from the germline V gene (reference sequence). The CDR3 has 13 amino acids. J gave up 3 bases and V 9 bases, and 5 bases lay outside the gene matches. The CDR3: CASGQGELYEQYF. The DNA of the CDR3 is TGTGCCAGCGGACAGGGGGAACTCTACGAGCAGTACTTC.

This clonotype came up many times. This chain joins TRBV4-2 and TRBJ1-1; D perhaps matches TRBD1 (5 bases). There are 17 residues in the CDR3. The V end was cut by 4 bases, the J end by 4 bases, with 22 bases between. The germline gives CDR1 LGHNA, CDR2 YNFKEQ. The chain's CDR3 is CASSRNKWGGWGTEAFF. The CDR3 DNA reads as TGTGCCAGCAGCCGTAATAAGTGGGGCGGGTGGGGCACTGAAGCTTTCTTT.

This clonotype has at least ten counts. The rearrangement links TRBV12-3 or TRBV12-4 to TRBJ2-1; 8 bases are shared with TRBD2. This CDR3 has 16 amino acids. The trim removed 10 bases at V and 4 bases at J, leaving 15 bases unmatched. CDR3 in amino acids: CATHRIAGNQYNEQFF. The CDR3 DNA is TGTGCCACCCACAGGATAGCGGGGAACCAATACAATGAGCAGTTCTTC.

This clonotype was counted many times. The V and J genes are TRBV28 and TRBJ2-7; the match to TRBD1 covers 8 bases. Germline V gives CDR1 MDHEN, CDR2 SYDVKM. This CDR3 spans 13 amino acids. The V and J ends lost 1 base and 11 bases, in that order; junction bases with no gene match: 7. The CDR3 region is CASSLFVDREKYF. The DNA of the CDR3 is TGTGCCAGCAGTTTATTTGTGGACAGGGAGAAGTACTTC.

At least ten counts were recorded for this clonotype. The chain joins TRBV28 to TRBJ2-5, with 8 bases matching TRBD1. With 3 bases clipped from V and 4 bases from J, the junction kept 16 bases outside the gene matches. CDR1 MDHEN and CDR2 SYDVKM come from the germline V gene. The CDR3 covers 18 residues. The CDR3: CASSFQVRGRGMRETQYF. DNA of the CDR3: TGTGCCAGCAGTTTTCAAGTCAGGGGGCGAGGGATGAGAGAGACCCAGTACTTC.

This clonotype was counted many times. This rearrangement joins TRBV19 to TRBJ1-5; no firm D call. V was clipped by 2 bases and J by 0 bases, with 14 bases between them. Germline lookup yields CDR1 LNHDA and CDR2 SQIVND (reference sequence). The CDR3 spans 17 residues. CDR3: CASSISPTVRSNQPQHF. Written as DNA, the CDR3 is TGTGCCAGTAGTATATCCCCCACAGTCCGTAGCAATCAGCCCCAGCATTTT.

This clonotype was observed many times. V gene TRBV6-2 or TRBV6-3 combines with J gene TRBJ1-2; no clear D. CDR1 and CDR2 (germline): MNHEY, SVGEGT. The V end was cut by 1 base, the J end by 3 bases, with 9 bases between. The CDR3 spans 14 residues. Written as DNA, the CDR3 is TGTGCCAGCAGTTACTTGGGAATGTACTATGGCTACACCTTC. Amino acid sequence: CASSYLGMYYGYTF.

This clonotype was counted ten times or more. V gene TRBV20-1 combines with J gene TRBJ2-7, with a weak D call TRBD1 (6 bases). The germline V gene has CDR1 DFQATT and CDR2 SNEGSKA (reference sequence). Trimming took 6 bases from V and 6 from J, leaving 21 bases between them. CDR3 length: 14 amino acids. This CDR3 is CSAHATGYLGEQYF. The DNA for the CDR3 is TGCAGTGCGCACGCTACAGGGTACTTAGGCGAGCAGTACTTC.

This clonotype showed up many times. This chain connects TRBV7-2 to TRBJ1-3; D perhaps matches TRBD1 (6 bases). Germline values: CDR1 SGHTA, CDR2 FQGNSA. CDR3 length: 15 residues. V lost 5 bases and J lost 8, with 19 bases in between. The chain's CDR3 is CASSRGTAEGDTIYF. The CDR3 DNA is TGTGCCAGCAGCCGTGGGACCGCCGAGGGGGACACCATATATTTT.

Ten or more counts support this clonotype. The chain has TRBV9 and TRBJ1-5, with 8 bases that match TRBD1. The CDR3 has 13 amino acids. Germline CDR1 is SGDLS and CDR2 is YYNGEE. The V and J ends lost 4 bases and 5 bases, in that order; junction bases with no gene match: 2. CDR3 bases: TGTGCCAGCAGCCGGACAGGGTATCAGCCCCAGCATTTT. Residues: CASSRTGYQPQHF.

This clonotype was counted at least ten times. V and J are TRBV6-4 and TRBJ2-1; D tentatively fits TRBD1 or TRBD2 (5 bases each). Germline loops: CDR1 MRHNA, CDR2 SNTAGT. Trimming removed 5 bases from V and 2 bases from J, with 13 bases in between. This CDR3 spans 15 amino acids. CDR3 sequence: CASSLEDTTYNEQFF. In nucleotides, the CDR3 is TGTGCCAGCAGTTTGGAGGACACAACCTACAATGAGCAGTTCTTC.